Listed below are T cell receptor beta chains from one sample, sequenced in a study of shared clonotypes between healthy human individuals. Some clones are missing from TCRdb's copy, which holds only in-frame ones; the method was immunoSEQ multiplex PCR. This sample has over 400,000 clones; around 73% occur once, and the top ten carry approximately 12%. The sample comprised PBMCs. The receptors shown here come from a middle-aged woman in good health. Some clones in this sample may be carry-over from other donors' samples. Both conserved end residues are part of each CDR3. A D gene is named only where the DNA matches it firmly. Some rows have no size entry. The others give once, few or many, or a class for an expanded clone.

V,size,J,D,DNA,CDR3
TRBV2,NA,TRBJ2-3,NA,TGTGCCAGCGGTGAACAGCAAAGAACAGATACGCAGTATTTT,CASGEQQRTDTQYF
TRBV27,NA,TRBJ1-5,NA,TGTGCCAGCAGTTTATCAGGGGCGGCGGGGAACCAGCCCCAGCATTTT,CASSLSGAAGNQPQHF
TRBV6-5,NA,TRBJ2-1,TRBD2,TGTGCCAGCAGCGGGACTAGCACGAGAAATGAGCAGTTCTTC,CASSGTSTRNEQFF
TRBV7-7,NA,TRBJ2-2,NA,TGTGCTAGCAGCTTAGCCGTCCCGGGGTCGAACACCGGGGAGCTGTTTTTT,CASSLAVPGSNTGELFF
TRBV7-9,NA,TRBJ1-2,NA,TGTGCCAGCAGCTTAGGCCAGGGAGCAAACTATGGCTACACCTTC,CASSLGQGANYGYTF
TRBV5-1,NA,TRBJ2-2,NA,TGCGCCAGCAGCTTCAGGCAGGTCGCGAACACCGGGGAGCTGTTTTTT,CASSFRQVANTGELFF
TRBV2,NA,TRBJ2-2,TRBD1,TGTGCCAGCAAAGGACAGGGAATTGCCGGGGAGCTGTTTTTT,CASKGQGIAGELFF
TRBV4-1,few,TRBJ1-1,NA,TGCGCCAGCAGCCCGGTCGGGCGGGTTCCTGGGAACACTGAAGCTTTCTTT,CASSPVGRVPGNTEAFF
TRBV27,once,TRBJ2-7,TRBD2,TGTGCCAGCAGCCTAGCGGGAGTTGGGTACGAGCAGTACTTC,CASSLAGVGYEQYF
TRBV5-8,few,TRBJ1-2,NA,TGTGCCAGCAGCTTGGAGGGTCAGCACTATGGCTACACCTTC,CASSLEGQHYGYTF
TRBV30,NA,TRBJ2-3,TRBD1,TGTGCCTGGAAGCAGGGGGCAGATACGCAGTATTTT,CAWKQGADTQYF
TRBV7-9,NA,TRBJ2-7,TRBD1,TGTGCCAGCAGCTCGACGGACAGGTTTCTTAACGAGCAGTACTTC,CASSSTDRFLNEQYF
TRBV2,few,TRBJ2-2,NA,TGTGCCAGCAGTGAACGCAGGATCAACACCGGGGAGCTGTTTTTT,CASSERRINTGELFF
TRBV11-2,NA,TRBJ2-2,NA,TGTGCCAGCAACACCCAGCGGACGAACACCGGGGAGCTGTTTTTT,CASNTQRTNTGELFF
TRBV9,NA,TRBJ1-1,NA,TGTGCCAGCAATGAGCGGGGGTTGGGCACTGAAGCTTTCTTT,CASNERGLGTEAFF
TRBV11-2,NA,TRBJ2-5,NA,TGTGCCAGCAGCGGGGGCGTCCAAGAGACCCAGTACTTC,CASSGGVQETQYF
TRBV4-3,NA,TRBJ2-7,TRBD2,TGCGCCAGCAGCCTTCGACTAGCGGGAGAGGACGAGCAGTACTTC,CASSLRLAGEDEQYF
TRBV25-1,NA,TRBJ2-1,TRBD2,TGTGCCAGCAGGAGAGCGGGATCCTCCTACAATGAGCAGTTCTTC,CASRRAGSSYNEQFF
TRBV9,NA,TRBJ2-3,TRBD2,TGTGCCAGCAGCGTAGAAGATACTAGCGGGTACACAGATACGCAGTATTTT,CASSVEDTSGYTDTQYF
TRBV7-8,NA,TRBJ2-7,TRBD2,TGTGCCAGCAGCCCCCACCACCGCGGGGGAGCAGGCGAGCAGTACTTC,CASSPHHRGGAGEQYF
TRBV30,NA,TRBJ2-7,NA,TGTGCCTGGAAGGAAGACGCAGGGCAGGGCGAGCAGTACTTC,CAWKEDAGQGEQYF
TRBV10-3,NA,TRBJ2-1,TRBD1,TGTGCCTCCCGTAGGGGACAGGGATACAATGAGCAGTTCTTC,CASRRGQGYNEQFF
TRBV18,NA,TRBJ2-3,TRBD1,TGTGCCAGCTCACGGGACAGGGGTGGCACAGATACGCAGTATTTT,CASSRDRGGTDTQYF
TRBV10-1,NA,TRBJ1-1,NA,TGCGCCAGCAGTGGAACACGGGGGACTGAAGCTTTCTTT,CASSGTRGTEAFF
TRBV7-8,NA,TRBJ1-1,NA,TGTGCCAGCAGCTTAGAGTCACACTCCACTGAAGCTTTCTTT,CASSLESHSTEAFF
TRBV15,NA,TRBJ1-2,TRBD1,TGTGCCACCAGGAGACAGGGTTGGGATGGCTACACCTTC,CATRRQGWDGYTF
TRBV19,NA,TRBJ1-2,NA,TGTGCCAGTAGCCCTAGGGACGACTATGGCTACACCTTC,CASSPRDDYGYTF
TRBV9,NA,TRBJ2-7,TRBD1,TGTGCCAGCAGCAAACGACAGGGGAGGTACGAGCAGTACTTC,CASSKRQGRYEQYF
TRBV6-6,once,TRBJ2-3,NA,TGTGCCAGCAGTCCCCCAGGTACAGATACGCAGTATTTT,CASSPPGTDTQYF
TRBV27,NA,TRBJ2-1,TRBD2,TGTGCCAGCAGTTTTAGCGGGAGGGCATATGAGCAGTTCTTC,CASSFSGRAYEQFF
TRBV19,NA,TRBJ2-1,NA,TGTGCCAGTAGTACTCTTAGCGGCTACAATGAGCAGTTCTTC,CASSTLSGYNEQFF
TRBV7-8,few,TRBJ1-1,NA,TGTGCCAGCACACCAGGAGTAATGAACACTGAAGCTTTCTTT,CASTPGVMNTEAFF
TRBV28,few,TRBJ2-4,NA,TGTGCCAGCTCCCCCCCGAGTAGAAACATTCAGTACTTC,CASSPPSRNIQYF
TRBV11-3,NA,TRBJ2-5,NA,TGTGCCAGCAGCGGGGGTGGATCGGAGACCCAGTACTTC,CASSGGGSETQYF
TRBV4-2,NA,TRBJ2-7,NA,TGTGCCAGCAGCCAAGACGCGGGGCCCTCCTACGAGCAGTACTTC,CASSQDAGPSYEQYF
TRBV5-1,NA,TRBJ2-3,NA,TGCGCCAGCAGCTCGACGGGGAGCACAGATACGCAGTATTTT,CASSSTGSTDTQYF